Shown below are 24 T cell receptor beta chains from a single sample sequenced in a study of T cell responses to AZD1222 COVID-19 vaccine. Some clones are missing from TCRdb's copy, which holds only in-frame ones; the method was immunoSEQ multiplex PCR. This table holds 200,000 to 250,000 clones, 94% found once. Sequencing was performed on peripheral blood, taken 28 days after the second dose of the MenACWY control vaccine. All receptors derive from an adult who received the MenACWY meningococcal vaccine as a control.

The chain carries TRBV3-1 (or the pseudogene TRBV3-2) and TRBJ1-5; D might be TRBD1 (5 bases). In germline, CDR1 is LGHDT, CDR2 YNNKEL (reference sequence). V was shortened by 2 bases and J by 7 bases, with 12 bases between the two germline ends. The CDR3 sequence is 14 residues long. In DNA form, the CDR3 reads TGTGCCAGCAGCCAAAATACAGGTACCCAGCCCCAGCATTTT. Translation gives CASSQNTGTQPQHF.

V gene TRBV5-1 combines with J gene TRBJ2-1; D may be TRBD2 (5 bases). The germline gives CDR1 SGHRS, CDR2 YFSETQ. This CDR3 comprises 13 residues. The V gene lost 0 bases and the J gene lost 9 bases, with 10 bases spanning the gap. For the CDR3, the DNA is TGCGCCAGCAGCTTGGACCCGAGCGGTGAGCAGTTCTTC. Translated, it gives CASSLDPSGEQFF.

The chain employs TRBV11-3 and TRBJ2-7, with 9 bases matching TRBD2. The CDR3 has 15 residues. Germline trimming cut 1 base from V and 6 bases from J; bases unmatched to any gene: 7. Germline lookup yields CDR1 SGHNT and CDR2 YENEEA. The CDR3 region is CASSLGGLAASEQYF. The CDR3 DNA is TGTGCCAGCAGCTTAGGGGGACTAGCTGCTTCCGAGCAGTACTTC.

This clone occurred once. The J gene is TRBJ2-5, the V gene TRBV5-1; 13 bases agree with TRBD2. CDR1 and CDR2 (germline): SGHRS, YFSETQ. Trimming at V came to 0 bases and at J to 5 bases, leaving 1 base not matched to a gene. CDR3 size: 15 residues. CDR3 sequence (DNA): TGCGCCAGCAGCTTGGAACTAGCGGGGGGGGAGACCCAGTACTTC. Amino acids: CASSLELAGGETQYF.

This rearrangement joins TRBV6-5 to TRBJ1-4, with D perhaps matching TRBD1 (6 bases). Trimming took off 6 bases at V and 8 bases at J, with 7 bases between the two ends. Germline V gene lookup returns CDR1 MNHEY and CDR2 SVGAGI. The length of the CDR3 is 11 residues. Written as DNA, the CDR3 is TGTGCCAGCAGAAGGGGGGAAAAACTGTTTTTT. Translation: CASRRGEKLFF.

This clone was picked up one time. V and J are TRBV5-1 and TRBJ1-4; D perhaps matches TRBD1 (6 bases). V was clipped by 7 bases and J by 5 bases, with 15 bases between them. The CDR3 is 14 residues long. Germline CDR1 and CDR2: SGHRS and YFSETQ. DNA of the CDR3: TGCGCCAGCGGAGTGGACAGTCTAAATGAAAAACTGTTTTTT. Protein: CASGVDSLNEKLFF.

As DNA, the CDR3 is TGTGCCAGCAGCTTTCAGGGTGGAGCTGAAGCTTTCTTT. Its protein is CASSFQGGAEAFF. This chain connects TRBV5-4 to TRBJ1-1; D might be TRBD1 (5 bases). This CDR3 has 13 residues. With 2 bases removed from V and 6 bases from J, the gap between germline ends came to 11 bases. CDR1 is SGHNT and CDR2 is YYREEE in the germline V gene (reference sequence).

This chain's CDR3 is CASSLSSGGSTDTQYF. The CDR3, as DNA: TGTGCCAGCAGCCTGTCTAGCGGGGGGTCCACAGATACGCAGTATTTT. The chain uses TRBV5-5 and TRBJ2-3, with 11 positions matching TRBD2. The CDR3 has 16 amino acids. The germline CDR1 and CDR2 sequences are SGHKS and YYEKEE (reference sequence). With 4 bases clipped from V and 2 bases from J, the junction kept 6 bases outside the gene matches.

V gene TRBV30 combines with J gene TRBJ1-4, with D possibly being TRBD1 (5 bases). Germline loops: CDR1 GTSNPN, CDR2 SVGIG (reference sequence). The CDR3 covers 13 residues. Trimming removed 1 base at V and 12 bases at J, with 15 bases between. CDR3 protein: CAWSGDSPEQLFF. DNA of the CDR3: TGTGCCTGGAGTGGGGACTCTCCCGAACAACTGTTTTTT.

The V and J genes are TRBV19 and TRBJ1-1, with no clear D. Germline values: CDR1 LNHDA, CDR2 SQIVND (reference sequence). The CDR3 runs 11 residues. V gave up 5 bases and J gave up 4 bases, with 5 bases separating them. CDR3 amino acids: CASSRATEAFF. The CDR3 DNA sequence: TGTGCCAGTAGTCGTGCCACTGAAGCTTTCTTT.

CDR3 nucleotide sequence: TGTGCCAGCAGCCCAGCCGGACAGGAGAAGCAGTACTTC. This sequence encodes CASSPAGQEKQYF. The genes are TRBV7-2 and TRBJ2-7, with TRBD1 matching 7 bases. Germline V gives CDR1 SGHTA, CDR2 FQGNSA. V dropped 5 bases and J dropped 8; count of bases not matched to a gene: 9. The CDR3 covers 13 residues.

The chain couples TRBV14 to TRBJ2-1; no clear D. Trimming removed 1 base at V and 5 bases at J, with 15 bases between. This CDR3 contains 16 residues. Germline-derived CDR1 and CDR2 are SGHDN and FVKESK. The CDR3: CASSQGKGLRNNEQFF. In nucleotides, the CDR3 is TGTGCCAGCAGCCAAGGGAAAGGGCTCCGGAACAATGAGCAGTTCTTC.

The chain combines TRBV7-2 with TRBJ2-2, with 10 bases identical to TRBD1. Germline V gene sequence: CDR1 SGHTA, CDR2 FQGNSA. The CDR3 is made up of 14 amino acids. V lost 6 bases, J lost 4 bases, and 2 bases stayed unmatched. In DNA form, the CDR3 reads TGTGCCAGCAGATGGACAGGGGGCACCGGGGAGCTGTTTTTT. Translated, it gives CASRWTGGTGELFF.

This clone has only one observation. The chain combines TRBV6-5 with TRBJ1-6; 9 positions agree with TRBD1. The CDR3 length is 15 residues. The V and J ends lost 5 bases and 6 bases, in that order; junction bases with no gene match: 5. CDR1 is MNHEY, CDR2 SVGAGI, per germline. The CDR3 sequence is CASSTMDRGNSPLHF. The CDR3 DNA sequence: TGTGCCAGCAGTACTATGGACAGGGGTAATTCACCCCTCCACTTT.

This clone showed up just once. DNA of the CDR3: TGTGCCAGCAGCTTAGGACAGGGGGTAACCGGGGAGCTGTTTTTT. Its translation is CASSLGQGVTGELFF. The V call is TRBV7-9, the J call TRBJ2-2; 9 nucleotides align to TRBD1. Germline V gene data show CDR1 as SEHNR and CDR2 as FQNEAQ (reference sequence). The ends lost 1 base at V and 5 bases at J; junction bases unmatched: 2. CDR3 length: 15 amino acids.

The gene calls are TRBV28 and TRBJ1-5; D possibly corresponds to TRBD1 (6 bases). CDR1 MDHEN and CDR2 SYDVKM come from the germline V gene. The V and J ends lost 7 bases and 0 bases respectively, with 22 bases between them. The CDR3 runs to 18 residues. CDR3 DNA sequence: TGTGCCAGCAAGGGGTCTCAGGGAGGGGGGTATAGCAATCAGCCCCAGCATTTT. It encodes CASKGSQGGGYSNQPQHF.

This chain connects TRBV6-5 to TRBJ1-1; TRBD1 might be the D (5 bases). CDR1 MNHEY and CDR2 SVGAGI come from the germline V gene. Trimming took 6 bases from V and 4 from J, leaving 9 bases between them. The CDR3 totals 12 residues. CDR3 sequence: CASSQGSTEAFF. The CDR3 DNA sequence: TGTGCCAGCAGCCAGGGATCCACTGAAGCTTTCTTT.

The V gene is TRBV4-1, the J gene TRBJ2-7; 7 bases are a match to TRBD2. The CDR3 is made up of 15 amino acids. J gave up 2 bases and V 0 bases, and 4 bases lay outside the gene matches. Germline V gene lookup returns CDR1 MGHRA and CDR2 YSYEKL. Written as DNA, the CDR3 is TGCGCCAGCAGCCAAGAGGAGCGGGGTACCTACGAGCAGTACTTC. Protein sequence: CASSQEERGTYEQYF.

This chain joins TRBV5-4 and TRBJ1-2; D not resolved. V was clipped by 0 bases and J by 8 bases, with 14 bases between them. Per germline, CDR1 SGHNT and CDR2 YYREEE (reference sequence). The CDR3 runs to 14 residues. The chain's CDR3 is CASSLAGPASGYTF. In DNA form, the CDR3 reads TGTGCCAGCAGCTTGGCCGGGCCAGCGTCCGGCTACACCTTC.

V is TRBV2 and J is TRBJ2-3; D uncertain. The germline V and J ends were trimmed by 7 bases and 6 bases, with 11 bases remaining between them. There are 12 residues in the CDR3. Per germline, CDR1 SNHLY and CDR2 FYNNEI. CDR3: CASTERPDTQYF. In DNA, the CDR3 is TGTGCCAGCACCGAAAGGCCCGATACGCAGTATTTT.

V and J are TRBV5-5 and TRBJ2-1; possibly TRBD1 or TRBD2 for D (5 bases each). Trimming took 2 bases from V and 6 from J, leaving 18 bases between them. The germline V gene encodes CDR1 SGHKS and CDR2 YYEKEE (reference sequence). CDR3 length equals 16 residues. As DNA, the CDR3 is TGTGCCAGCAGCTTTACCGGGACCAACCCAGGCAATGAGCAGTTCTTC. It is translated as CASSFTGTNPGNEQFF. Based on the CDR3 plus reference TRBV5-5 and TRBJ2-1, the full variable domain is DAGVTQSPTHLIKTRGQQVTLRCSPISGHKSVSWYQQVLGQGPQFIFQYYEKEERGRGNFPDRFSARQFPNYSSELNVNALLLGDSALYLCASSFTGTNPGNEQFFGPGTRLTVL.

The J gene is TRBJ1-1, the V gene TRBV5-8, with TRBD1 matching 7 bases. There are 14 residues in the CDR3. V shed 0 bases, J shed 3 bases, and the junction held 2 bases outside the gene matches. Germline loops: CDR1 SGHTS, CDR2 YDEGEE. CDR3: CASSLDRGYTEAFF. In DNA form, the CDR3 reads TGTGCCAGCAGCTTGGACAGGGGCTACACTGAAGCTTTCTTT.

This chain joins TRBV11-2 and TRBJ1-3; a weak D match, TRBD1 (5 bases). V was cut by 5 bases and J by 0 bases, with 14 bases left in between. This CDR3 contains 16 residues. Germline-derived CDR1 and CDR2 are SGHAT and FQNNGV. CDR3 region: CASSDRQKSSGNTIYF. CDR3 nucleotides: TGTGCCAGCAGCGACCGACAGAAATCCTCTGGAAACACCATATATTTT.

CDR3 sequence reads: CASSRGSYEQYF. The CDR3 nucleotides read TGTGCCAGCAGCCGGGGATCTTACGAGCAGTACTTC. The chain combines TRBV3-1 (or the pseudogene TRBV3-2) with TRBJ2-7; D ambiguous. This CDR3 has 12 amino acids. Germline lookup yields CDR1 LGHDT and CDR2 YNNKEL (reference sequence). Trimming left V 4 bases short and J 4 bases short, with 8 bases between.